This T cell receptor (beta chain) is drawn from a study of Ad26.COV2.S vaccination and SARS-CoV-2 variants. About the study: Recipients of Ad26.COV2.S got it intramuscularly, once or twice 56 days apart.

In the case of this clone: The antigen is undetermined.

TCRdb's copy holds only in-frame clones and misses some; the assay was immunoSEQ multiplex PCR. The repertoire has 240,000 or so clones, roughly 88% of them found once; the top ten carry around 10%. With 7 bases removed from V and 1 base from J, the gap between germline ends came to 8 bases. Per germline, CDR1 SNHLY and CDR2 FYNNEI. The CDR3 is 13 residues long. Findings of the study overall: Total responses of T cells may have been underestimated by the analyses of TCR breadth and depth.

Treatment defined: roughly 18 received Ad26.COV2.S at low or high dose, single or two shots; 5 received placebo; per-sample allocation not given. The samples were gathered on day 63 after the first injection of vaccine or placebo. SARS-CoV-2 spike from the Wuhan strain was encoded by the vaccine, an Ad26 vector. The source of this sequence is a person between 18 and 65 years old who received the Ad26.COV2.S COVID-19 vaccine or a placebo. Sequencing was performed on peripheral blood, taken in a trial of Ad26.COV2.S vaccine versus placebo. V usage is TRBV2 and J usage is TRBJ2-1; possible D gene TRBD2, 5 bases. DNA of the CDR3: TGTGCCAGCAAGGGCGGGTCCTACAATGAGCAGTTCTTC. This gives the protein CASKGGSYNEQFF.